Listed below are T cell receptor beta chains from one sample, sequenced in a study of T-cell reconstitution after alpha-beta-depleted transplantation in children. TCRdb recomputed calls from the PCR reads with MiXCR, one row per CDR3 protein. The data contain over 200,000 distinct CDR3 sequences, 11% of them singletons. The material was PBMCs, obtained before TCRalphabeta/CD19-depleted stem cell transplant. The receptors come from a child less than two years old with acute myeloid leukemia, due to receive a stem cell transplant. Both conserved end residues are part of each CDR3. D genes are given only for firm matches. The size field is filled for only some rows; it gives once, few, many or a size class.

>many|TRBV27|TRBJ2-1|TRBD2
TGTGCCAGCAGTTGGACTAGCTACAATGAGCAGTTCTTC
CASSWTSYNEQFF
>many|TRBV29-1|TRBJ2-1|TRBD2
TGCAGCGGGGGACTAGCGGGCTTCTACAATGAGCAGTTCTTC
CSGGLAGFYNEQFF
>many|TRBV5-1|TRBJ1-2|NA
TGCGCCAGCAGCTTGGTACCAGGGCAGCAAGGCTACACCTTC
CASSLVPGQQGYTF
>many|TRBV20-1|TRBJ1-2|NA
TGCAGTGCCACGACAGGAGGGCTCTATGGCTACACCTTC
CSATTGGLYGYTF
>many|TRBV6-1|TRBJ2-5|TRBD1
TGTGCCAGCCGGACAGGCTGGATTGGAGGAGAGACCCAGTACTTC
CASRTGWIGGETQYF
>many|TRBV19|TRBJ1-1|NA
TGTGCCAGTAGCCAATACCCTGACAGTTACCTTGAAGCTTTCTTT
CASSQYPDSYLEAFF
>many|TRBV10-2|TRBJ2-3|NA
TGCGCCAGCACCCTCGGGGGCCGGGGTACGCAGTATTTT
CASTLGGRGTQYF
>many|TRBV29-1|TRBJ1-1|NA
TGCAGCGTTGAAATGTCAGTGAACACTGAAGCTTTCTTT
CSVEMSVNTEAFF
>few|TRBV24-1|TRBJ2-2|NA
TGTGCCACCAGTGATTTCGGCCCTTCACTTACGAACACCGGGGAGCTGTTTTTT
CATSDFGPSLTNTGELFF
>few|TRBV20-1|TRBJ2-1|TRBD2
TGCAGTGCTAGGGGGAGGGCCCTGAATGAGCAGTTCTTC
CSARGRALNEQFF
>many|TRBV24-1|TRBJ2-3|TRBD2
TGTGCCACCAGTAAAATAGCGGGAGGGCCAGATACGCAGTATTTT
CATSKIAGGPDTQYF
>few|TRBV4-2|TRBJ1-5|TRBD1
TGTGCCAGCAGCCGGGGACAGGGCTATAGCAATCAGCCCCAGCATTTT
CASSRGQGYSNQPQHF
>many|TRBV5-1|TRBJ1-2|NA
TGCGCCAGCAGCCCGATCCAGGGTAACTATGGCTACACCTTC
CASSPIQGNYGYTF
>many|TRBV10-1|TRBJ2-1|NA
TGCGCCAGCACCCCGGCAGGGGCCAATGAGCAGTTCTTC
CASTPAGANEQFF
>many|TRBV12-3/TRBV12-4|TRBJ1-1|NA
TGTGCCTCGTTACTACGCCCTGGGGCGGGGGGTGAAGCTTTCTTT
CASLLRPGAGGEAFF
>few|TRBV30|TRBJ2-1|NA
TGTGCCTGGAGTGAAGGGCGGGTGCTTTACAATGAGCAGTTCTTC
CAWSEGRVLYNEQFF
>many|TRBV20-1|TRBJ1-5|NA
TGCAGTGCTAGAGGGGGTGGGCGCAATCAGCCCCAGCATTTT
CSARGGGRNQPQHF
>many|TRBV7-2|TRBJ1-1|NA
TGTGCCAGCAGCTTGGTGAACACTGAAGCTTTCTTT
CASSLVNTEAFF
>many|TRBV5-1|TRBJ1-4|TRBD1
TGCGCCAGCAGGCGACAGGGGGATGAAAAACTGTTTTTT
CASRRQGDEKLFF
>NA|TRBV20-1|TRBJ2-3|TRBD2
TGCAGTGCTAGTCTAGCGGGAGGGTTCACAGATACGCAGTATTTT
CSASLAGGFTDTQYF
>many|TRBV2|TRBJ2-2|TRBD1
TGTGCCAGCAGACAGGGGGCTTATAACACCGGGGAGCTGTTTTTT
CASRQGAYNTGELFF
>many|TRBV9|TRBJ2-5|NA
TGTGCCAGCAGCTATGGAAGGCAGGGTGAGTCGGCGACCCAGTACTTC
CASSYGRQGESATQYF
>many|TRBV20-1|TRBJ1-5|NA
TGCAGTGCTAGAGATGATGGTATGGGGCGTAGTCAGCCCCAGCATTTT
CSARDDGMGRSQPQHF